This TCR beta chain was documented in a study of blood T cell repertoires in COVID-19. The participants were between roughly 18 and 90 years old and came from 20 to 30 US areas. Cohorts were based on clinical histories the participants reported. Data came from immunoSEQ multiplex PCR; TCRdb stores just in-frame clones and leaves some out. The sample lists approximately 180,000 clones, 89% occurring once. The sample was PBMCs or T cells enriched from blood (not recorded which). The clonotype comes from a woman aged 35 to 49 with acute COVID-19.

DNA for the CDR3: TGTGCCAGCAGCGACCGGGACTACTTGGGCGGGGAGCTGTTTTTT. Residues: CASSDRDYLGGELFF. This sequence joins TRBV7-6 and TRBJ2-2; 7 nucleotides line up with TRBD2. Germline assignment: CDR1 SGHVS and CDR2 FNYEAQ. V was pared by 5 bases and J by 7 bases, with 10 bases of the junction left unmatched. The CDR3 is 15 amino acids.